Listed here are 28 T cell receptor beta chains from one sample, sequenced in a study of shared clonotypes between healthy human individuals. The protocol was immunoSEQ multiplex PCR, while the TCRdb copy is restricted to in-frame clones and leaves out a portion. In the table there are 450,000 to 500,000 clones, about 78% of which are singletons. Source material: PBMCs. These receptor sequences come from a woman aged 35 to 49 in good health. Some clones in this sample may be carry-over from other donors' samples.

The V and J genes are TRBV7-8 and TRBJ1-5, with a weak D call TRBD1 (6 bases). CDR3 size: 14 residues. Deletions cut 3 bases from V and 4 bases from J, with 10 bases between. CDR1 and CDR2 from the germline V gene are SGHVS and FQNEAQ. CDR3: CASSFVQGNQPQHF. The CDR3 region has the DNA TGTGCCAGCAGCTTCGTTCAGGGGAATCAGCCCCAGCATTTT.

The CDR3 DNA reads as TGTGCCAGCAGCTTAGTTCCAGGAAAAAGCTATGGCTACACCTTC. Residues: CASSLVPGKSYGYTF. The V gene is TRBV7-8, the J gene TRBJ1-2; D remains unclear. The germline V and J ends were trimmed by 1 base and 4 bases, with 13 bases remaining between them. The germline CDR1 and CDR2 sequences are SGHVS and FQNEAQ. The CDR3 covers 15 residues.

This clone was recorded at least ten times. The chain uses TRBV9 and TRBJ2-3, with 10 positions matching TRBD2. CDR3 size: 15 residues. Germline CDR1 and CDR2: SGDLS and YYNGEE. Trimming took 8 bases from V and 0 from J; bases not matched to a gene: 6. The CDR3: CASSSGSWSTDTQYF. The DNA for the CDR3 is TGTGCCAGTTCTAGCGGGAGTTGGAGCACAGATACGCAGTATTTT.

CDR3 amino acids: CASSHRLAGGYEQYF. The CDR3 bases are TGTGCCAGCAGCCACCGACTAGCGGGGGGCTACGAGCAGTACTTC. The chain combines TRBV4-2 with TRBJ2-7, with 13 bases lining up with TRBD2. The CDR3 extends over 15 amino acids. CDR1 is LGHNA and CDR2 is YNFKEQ in the germline V gene. V was clipped by 3 bases and J by 3 bases; unmatched bases: 2.

J is TRBJ2-3 and V is TRBV6-5; no reliable D call. This CDR3 comprises 11 residues. Germline CDR1 MNHEY, CDR2 SVGAGI. V gave up 4 bases and J gave up 5 bases, with 4 bases separating them. This chain's CDR3 is CASSSRDTQYF. The CDR3 nucleotides are TGTGCCAGCAGTTCCCGAGATACGCAGTATTTT.

The chain has TRBV5-1 and TRBJ2-5, with TRBD2 identical over 9 bases. Germline lookup yields CDR1 SGHRS and CDR2 YFSETQ. V lost 0 bases and J lost 2; bases outside the gene matches: 2. CDR3 size: 15 residues. The DNA for the CDR3 is TGCGCCAGCAGCTTGGTTCTAGCGGGGCAAGAGACCCAGTACTTC. Translated, it gives CASSLVLAGQETQYF.

V usage is TRBV4-3 and J usage is TRBJ2-7, with D possibly being TRBD1 or TRBD2 (5 bases each). The CDR3 runs 14 residues. Between the trimmed V and J ends, which lost 0 bases and 6 bases, there was a span of 12 bases. The germline CDR1 and CDR2 sequences are LGHNA and YSLEER. CDR3 sequence: CASSQDLGVPEQYF. For the CDR3, the DNA is TGCGCCAGCAGCCAAGATTTGGGGGTCCCCGAGCAGTACTTC.

J is TRBJ1-5 and V is TRBV29-1; TRBD1 aligns across 8 bases. V gave up 6 bases and J gave up 2 bases; unmatched junction bases: 3. This CDR3 contains 13 residues. CDR1 is SQVTM, CDR2 ANQGSEA, per germline. CDR3 amino acids: CSVTGQGNQPQHF. The CDR3, as DNA: TGCAGCGTCACGGGACAGGGCAATCAGCCCCAGCATTTT.

CDR3 in amino acids: CASSSYPGLEPGELFF. The CDR3 nucleotides are TGTGCCAGCAGTTCCTACCCGGGACTAGAGCCCGGGGAGCTGTTTTTT. V is TRBV27 and J is TRBJ2-2; TRBD2 aligns across 8 bases. Trimming removed 4 bases from V and 6 bases from J; junction bases left unmatched: 10. The CDR3 length is 16 residues. The germline V gene encodes CDR1 MNHEY and CDR2 SMNVEV (reference sequence).

This rearrangement joins TRBV30 to TRBJ2-7; 11 nucleotides align to TRBD1. Losses at the gene ends were 4 bases for V and 7 bases for J; bases not matched to a gene: 9. The CDR3 covers 14 residues. CDR1 and CDR2 (germline): GTSNPN, SVGIG (reference sequence). CDR3 loop: CAWIHRTGGVEQYF. CDR3 in DNA: TGTGCCTGGATTCACCGGACAGGGGGCGTGGAGCAGTACTTC.

Notes on this clone: The sample contains more than one DNA sequence encoding this CDR3. The V gene is TRBV20-1, the J gene TRBJ2-1; the match to TRBD2 covers 7 bases. The CDR3 covers 11 residues. V shed 6 bases, J shed 8 bases, and the junction held 4 bases outside the gene matches. Germline loops: CDR1 DFQATT, CDR2 SNEGSKA (reference sequence). Here the CDR3 DNA reads TGCAGTGCACGGGGAGGGCATGAGCAGTTCTTC. Residues: CSARGGHEQFF.

This chain uses TRBV2 with TRBJ2-2; the D gene is possibly TRBD1 (5 bases). The CDR3 length is 15 residues. Germline CDR1 reads SNHLY; CDR2 reads FYNNEI. Trimming removed 4 bases from V and 7 bases from J, with 16 bases in between. The CDR3 DNA reads TGTGCCAGCAGTGGAAGCAGTCATAGGGGCGGGGAGCTGTTTTTT. This translates into CASSGSSHRGGELFF.

This clone was seen once. J is TRBJ2-5 and V is TRBV9; 8 positions match TRBD2. V shed 0 bases, J shed 5 bases, and the junction held 6 bases outside the gene matches. Germline-derived CDR1 and CDR2 are SGDLS and YYNGEE. There are 15 residues in the CDR3. CDR3 coding DNA: TGTGCCAGCAGCGTAGTCGGGAGGGCCGGGGAGACCCAGTACTTC. It codes for CASSVVGRAGETQYF.

The genes are TRBV7-9 and TRBJ1-4; TRBD1 is a possible D gene (5 bases). This CDR3 region has 14 residues. V was clipped by 5 bases and J by 8 bases, with 15 bases between them. CDR1 is SEHNR, CDR2 FQNEAQ, per germline (reference sequence). In nucleotides, the CDR3 is TGTGCCAGCAGCCAGGGAGACATGAGGGAAAAACTGTTTTTT. This encodes CASSQGDMREKLFF.

This clone was detected only once. CDR3 loop: CASSLRKGSGNEQFF. The CDR3 coding sequence is TGTGCCAGCAGTTTACGTAAGGGATCGGGCAATGAGCAGTTCTTC. The chain carries TRBV27 and TRBJ2-1, with D unresolved. Germline-derived CDR1 and CDR2 are MNHEY and SMNVEV (reference sequence). The CDR3 runs 15 residues. Between the trimmed V and J ends, which lost 2 bases and 6 bases, there was a span of 14 bases.

This clone was recorded once. This chain joins TRBV7-2 and TRBJ2-7, with 13 positions matching TRBD2. CDR3 length equals 13 residues. Germline V gene data show CDR1 as SGHTA and CDR2 as FQGNSA. V was pared by 7 bases and J by 10 bases, with 7 bases of the junction left unmatched. The CDR3 reads CASNPGLAGDQYF. The CDR3 DNA sequence: TGTGCCAGCAACCCCGGACTAGCGGGAGATCAGTACTTC. Drawing the rest from reference TRBV7-2 and TRBJ2-7, the complete variable domain is GAGVSQSPSNKVTEKGKDVELRCDPISGHTALYWYRQSLGQGLEFLIYFQGNSAPDKSGLPSDRFSAERTGGSVSTLTIQRTQQEDSAVYLCASNPGLAGDQYFGPGTRLTVT.

The rearrangement links TRBV2 to TRBJ2-5; TRBD1 might be the D (5 bases). CDR1 is SNHLY, CDR2 FYNNEI, per germline. Between the trimmed V and J ends, which lost 1 base and 5 bases, there was a span of 14 bases. The CDR3 extends over 15 amino acids. Here the CDR3 reads CASSEGLGAGETQYF. As DNA, the CDR3 is TGTGCCAGCAGTGAAGGTCTTGGGGCTGGGGAGACCCAGTACTTC.

This CDR3 is CASRRTENTEAFF. CDR3 sequence (DNA): TGTGCCAGCAGAAGGACAGAGAACACTGAAGCTTTCTTT. The gene calls are TRBV6-1 and TRBJ1-1; a possible D gene is TRBD1 (6 bases). The CDR3 runs 13 residues. Germline assignment: CDR1 MNHNS and CDR2 SASEGT. Trimming took off 6 bases at V and 1 base at J, with 9 bases between the two ends.

The CDR3 DNA follows: TGCGCCACCACATATCCACAGGGGGCCCACGAGCAGTACTTC. It encodes CATTYPQGAHEQYF. The gene calls are TRBV10-1 and TRBJ2-7, with TRBD1 identical over 9 bases. CDR3 length equals 14 residues. The V segment lost 10 bases and the J segment 5 bases; nucleotides outside the gene matches: 12. Per the germline V gene, CDR1 is WNHNN and CDR2 is SYGVQD (reference sequence).

DNA of the CDR3: TGTGCCAGTAGTATTCGGGTGCGTCCCTCCTACGAGCAGTACTTC. This gives the protein CASSIRVRPSYEQYF. The rearrangement joins TRBV19 to TRBJ2-7; no definite D call. CDR1 and CDR2 (germline): LNHDA, SQIVND (reference sequence). This CDR3 contains 15 residues. Trimming cost V 3 bases and J 0 bases, with 12 bases left between them.

V gene TRBV19 combines with J gene TRBJ2-7; TRBD2 aligns across 8 bases. There are 14 residues in the CDR3. From germline, CDR1 is LNHDA and CDR2 SQIVND (reference sequence). After removal of 7 bases from V and 1 base from J, the junction contained 6 bases not matched to a gene. CDR3 nucleotide sequence: TGTGCCAGTACCCCGACTAGCGTTTCCTACGAGCAGTACTTC. This codes for CASTPTSVSYEQYF. The full variable domain, its missing parts supplied by reference TRBV19 and TRBJ2-7, is DGGITQSPKYLFRKEGQNVTLSCEQNLNHDAMYWYRQDPGQGLRLIYYSQIVNDFQKGDIAEGYSVSREKKESFPLTVTSAQKNPTAFYLCASTPTSVSYEQYFGPGTRLTVT.

This clone has only one observation. Germline and junction disagree at one end, which may indicate a read error. The V call is TRBV7-8, the J call TRBJ2-3; 10 bases are a match to TRBD2. The germline V gene encodes CDR1 SGHVS and CDR2 FQNEAQ. This CDR3 has 16 residues. Here the CDR3 DNA reads TGTGCCAGCACCTTAGCTAGCGGGAGAAGCACAGATACGCAGTATTTT. This translates into CASTLASGRSTDTQYF.

The chain combines TRBV5-1 with TRBJ2-5; D tentatively reads TRBD1 or TRBD2 (5 bases each). CDR1 and CDR2 from the germline V gene are SGHRS and YFSETQ. V was pared by 4 bases and J by 5 bases, with 18 bases between. This CDR3 region has 15 residues. CDR3 sequence: CASSPTGGRRETQYF. DNA for the CDR3: TGCGCCAGCAGCCCCACTGGGGGACGGCGGGAGACCCAGTACTTC.

The table lists this clone with many counts. This sample includes further DNA sequences coding for the same CDR3. The rearrangement links TRBV7-9 to TRBJ2-1; 10 nucleotides match TRBD2. Trimming removed 0 bases from V and 2 bases from J; junction bases left unmatched: 1. Germline V CDR1 and CDR2: SEHNR, FQNEAQ (reference sequence). The CDR3 has 16 amino acids. CDR3 nucleotide sequence: TGTGCCAGCAGCTTAGCACTAGCGGGAACCTACAATGAGCAGTTCTTC. Amino acid sequence: CASSLALAGTYNEQFF.

The chain carries TRBV9 and TRBJ2-7; possibly TRBD2 for D (5 bases). Germline CDR1 and CDR2: SGDLS and YYNGEE. This CDR3 contains 14 residues. Trimming pared 2 bases from V and 2 bases from J, leaving 11 bases between. Here the CDR3 reads CASSVGLATYEQYF. CDR3 nucleotides: TGTGCCAGCAGCGTTGGTCTAGCAACCTACGAGCAGTACTTC.

Worth noting for this clone: This CDR3 is also generated by other DNA sequences in the sample. The chain uses TRBV15 and TRBJ2-5; D uncertain. This CDR3 spans 12 amino acids. CDR1 and CDR2 (germline): LNHNV, YYDKDF (reference sequence). V dropped 0 bases and J dropped 5 bases, with 4 bases sitting between them. CDR3 nucleotides: TGTGCCACCAGCAGAGATCGGGAGACCCAGTACTTC. Its translation is CATSRDRETQYF.

The J gene is TRBJ1-4, the V gene TRBV4-1; TRBD1 might be the D (6 bases). Trimming left V 0 bases short and J 0 bases short, with 20 bases between. Germline CDR1 and CDR2: MGHRA and YSYEKL. This CDR3 has 20 amino acids. As DNA, the CDR3 is TGCGCCAGCAGCCAAGAGGGTGCCAGGGGTAAGGTTGCAACTAATGAAAAACTGTTTTTT. It translates to CASSQEGARGKVATNEKLFF.

The chain employs TRBV18 and TRBJ2-3; 9 bases map to TRBD2. This CDR3 contains 16 residues. Trimming took 1 base from V and 3 from J; bases not matched to a gene: 5. Germline loops: CDR1 KGHSH, CDR2 LQKENI. The CDR3 nucleotides are TGTGCCAGCTCACCACTACCTAGCGGGAAAACAGATACGCAGTATTTT. Translated, it gives CASSPLPSGKTDTQYF.